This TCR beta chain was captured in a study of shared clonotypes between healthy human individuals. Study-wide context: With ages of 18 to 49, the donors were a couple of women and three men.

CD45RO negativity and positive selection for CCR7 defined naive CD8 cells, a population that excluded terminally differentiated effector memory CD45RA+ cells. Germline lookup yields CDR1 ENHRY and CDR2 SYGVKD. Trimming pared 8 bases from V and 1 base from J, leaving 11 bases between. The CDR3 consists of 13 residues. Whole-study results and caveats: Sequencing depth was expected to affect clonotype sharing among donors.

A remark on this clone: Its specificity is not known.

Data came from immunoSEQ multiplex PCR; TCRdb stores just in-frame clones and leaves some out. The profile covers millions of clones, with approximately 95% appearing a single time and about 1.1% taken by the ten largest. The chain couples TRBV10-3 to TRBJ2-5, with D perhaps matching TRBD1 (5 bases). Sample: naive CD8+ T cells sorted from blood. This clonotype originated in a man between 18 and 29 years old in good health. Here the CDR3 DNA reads TGTGCCATCGCCGACAGTGGCCAAGAGACCCAGTACTTC. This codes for CAIADSGQETQYF.